These 3 T cell receptor beta chains originate from one sample sequenced in a study of shared clonotypes between healthy human individuals. The table came from immunoSEQ multiplex PCR; TCRdb's copy has only in-frame clones and leaves some out. The data contain about 2.5 million clones, just under 95% of them singletons. The sample was naive CD4+ T cells from PBMCs. Documented subset: CD45RA+ positively selected. All receptors derive from a man aged 18 to 29 in good health. Some clones in this sample may be carry-over from other donors' samples.

The genes are TRBV28 and TRBJ2-2; D gene uncertain. V was pared by 6 bases and J by 1 base, with 6 bases between. Germline CDR1 reads MDHEN; CDR2 reads SYDVKM. CDR3 length: 13 residues. CDR3 loop: CASRARNTGELFF. The CDR3 nucleotides read TGTGCCAGCAGGGCCCGGAACACCGGGGAGCTGTTTTTT. The full variable domain, its missing parts supplied by reference TRBV28 and TRBJ2-2, is DVKVTQSSRYLVKRTGEKVFLECVQDMDHENMFWYRQDPGLGLRLIYFSYDVKMKEKGDIPEGYSVSREKKERFSLILESASTNQTSMYLCASRARNTGELFFGEGSRLTVL.

The rearrangement uses TRBV9 and TRBJ2-3, with D unclear. Per the germline V gene, CDR1 is SGDLS and CDR2 is YYNGEE. Trimming removed 1 base from V and 6 bases from J, with 18 bases in between. CDR3 size: 16 residues. The CDR3 DNA reads as TGTGCCAGCAGCGTATCGGTCTGGGGTAGGGCCGATACGCAGTATTTT. Residues: CASSVSVWGRADTQYF.

This chain links TRBV28 with TRBJ2-7, with 12 bases lining up with TRBD2. Trimming cost V 4 bases and J 0 bases; bases outside gene matches: 4. The CDR3 runs to 16 residues. Germline CDR1 and CDR2: MDHEN and SYDVKM. CDR3 coding DNA: TGTGCCAGCAGTTCATCGACTAGCGGGAGCTCCTACGAGCAGTACTTC. This sequence encodes CASSSSTSGSSYEQYF.